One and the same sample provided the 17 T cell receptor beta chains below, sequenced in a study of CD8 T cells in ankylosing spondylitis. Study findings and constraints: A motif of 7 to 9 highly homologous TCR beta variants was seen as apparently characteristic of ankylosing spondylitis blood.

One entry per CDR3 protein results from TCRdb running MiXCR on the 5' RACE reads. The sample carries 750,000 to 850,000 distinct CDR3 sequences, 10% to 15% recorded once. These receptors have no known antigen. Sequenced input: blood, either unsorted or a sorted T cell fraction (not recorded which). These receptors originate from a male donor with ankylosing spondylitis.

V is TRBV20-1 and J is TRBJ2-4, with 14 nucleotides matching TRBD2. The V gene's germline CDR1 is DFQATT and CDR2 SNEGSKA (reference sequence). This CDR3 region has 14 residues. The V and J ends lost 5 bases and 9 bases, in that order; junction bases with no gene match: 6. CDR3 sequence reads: CSASPGTSGSIQYF. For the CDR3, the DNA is TGCAGTGCTTCCCCCGGGACTAGCGGGAGCATTCAGTACTTC.

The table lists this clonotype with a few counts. The CDR3 protein is CASSITRVQETQYF. The CDR3 DNA follows: TGCGCCAGCAGCATAACCCGGGTTCAAGAGACCCAGTACTTC. V usage is TRBV5-1 and J usage is TRBJ2-5; the D is unclear. Trimming took 4 bases from V and 2 from J, leaving 12 bases between them. Germline CDR1 is SGHRS and CDR2 is YFSETQ. The CDR3 covers 14 residues.

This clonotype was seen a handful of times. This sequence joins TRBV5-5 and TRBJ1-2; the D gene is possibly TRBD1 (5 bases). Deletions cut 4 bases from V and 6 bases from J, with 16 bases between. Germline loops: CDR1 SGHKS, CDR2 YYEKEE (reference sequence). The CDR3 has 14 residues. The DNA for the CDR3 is TGTGCCAGCAGCATACTCCCGGAGGGGAATGGCTACACCTTC. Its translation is CASSILPEGNGYTF.

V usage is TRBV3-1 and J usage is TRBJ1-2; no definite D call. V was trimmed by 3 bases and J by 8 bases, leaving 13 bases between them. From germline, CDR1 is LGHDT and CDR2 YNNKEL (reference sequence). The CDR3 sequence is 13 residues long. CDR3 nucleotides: TGTGCCAGCAGCCAGGCCAGGCGGGGAGGCTACACCTTC. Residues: CASSQARRGGYTF.

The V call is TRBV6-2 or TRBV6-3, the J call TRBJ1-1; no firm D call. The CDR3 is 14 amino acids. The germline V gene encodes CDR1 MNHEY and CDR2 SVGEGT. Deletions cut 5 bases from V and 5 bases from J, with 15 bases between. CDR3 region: CASSPHRFGTEAFF. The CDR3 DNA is TGTGCCAGCAGTCCCCACCGCTTTGGAACTGAAGCTTTCTTT.

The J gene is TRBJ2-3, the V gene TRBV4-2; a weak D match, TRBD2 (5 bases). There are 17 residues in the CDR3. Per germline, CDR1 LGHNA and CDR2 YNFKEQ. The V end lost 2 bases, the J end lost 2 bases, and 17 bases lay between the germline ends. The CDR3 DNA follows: TGTGCCAGCAGCCAACAAGTAAGCGGTTATTACACAGATACGCAGTATTTT. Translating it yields CASSQQVSGYYTDTQYF.

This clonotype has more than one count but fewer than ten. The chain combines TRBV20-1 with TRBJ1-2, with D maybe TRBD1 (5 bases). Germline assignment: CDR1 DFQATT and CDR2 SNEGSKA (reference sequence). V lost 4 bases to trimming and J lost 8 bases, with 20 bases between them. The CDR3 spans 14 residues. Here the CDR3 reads CSAIGAGGDQGYTF. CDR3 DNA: TGCAGTGCTATAGGGGCAGGTGGGGACCAAGGCTACACCTTC.

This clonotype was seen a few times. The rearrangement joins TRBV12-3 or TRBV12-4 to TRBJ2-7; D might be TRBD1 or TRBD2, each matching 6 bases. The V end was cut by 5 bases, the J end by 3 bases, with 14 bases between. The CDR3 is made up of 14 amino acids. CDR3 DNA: TGTGCCAGCAGTGCCCTACAGGGAGGCTACGAGCAGTACTTC. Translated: CASSALQGGYEQYF.

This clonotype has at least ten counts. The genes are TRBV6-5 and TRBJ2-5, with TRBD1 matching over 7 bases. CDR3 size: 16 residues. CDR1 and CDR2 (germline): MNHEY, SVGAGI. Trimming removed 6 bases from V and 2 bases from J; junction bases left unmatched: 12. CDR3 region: CASSYGTVESQETQYF. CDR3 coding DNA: TGTGCCAGCAGCTACGGGACAGTGGAATCACAAGAGACCCAGTACTTC.

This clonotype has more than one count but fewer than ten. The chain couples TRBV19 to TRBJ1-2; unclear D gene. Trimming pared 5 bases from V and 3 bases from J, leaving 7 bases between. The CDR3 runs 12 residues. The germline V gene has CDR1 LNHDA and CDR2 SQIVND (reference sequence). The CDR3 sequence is CASSARDYGYTF. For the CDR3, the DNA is TGTGCCAGTAGTGCGCGGGACTATGGCTACACCTTC.

In nucleotides, the CDR3 is TGTGCCAGCAGCTTGGTGGGGGGTGGGGGCTCCTACAATGAGCAGTTCTTC. Amino acids: CASSLVGGGGSYNEQFF. V is TRBV11-2 and J is TRBJ2-1; weak D call: TRBD2 (6 bases). This CDR3 has 17 residues. Germline V CDR1 and CDR2: SGHAT, FQNNGV. Trimming stripped 3 bases from V and 0 bases from J, with 15 bases between. Supplemented by reference TRBV11-2 and TRBJ2-1, the full variable domain reads EAGVAQSPRYKIIEKRQSVAFWCNPISGHATLYWYQQILGQGPKLLIQFQNNGVVDDSQLPKDRFSAERLKGVDSTLKIQPAKLEDSAVYLCASSLVGGGGSYNEQFFGPGTRLTVL.

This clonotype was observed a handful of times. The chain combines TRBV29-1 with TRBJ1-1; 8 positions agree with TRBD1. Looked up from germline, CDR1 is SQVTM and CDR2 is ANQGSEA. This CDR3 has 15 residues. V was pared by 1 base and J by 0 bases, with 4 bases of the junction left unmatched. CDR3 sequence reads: CSVEGDRPMNTEAFF. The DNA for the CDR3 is TGCAGCGTTGAAGGGGACAGGCCTATGAACACTGAAGCTTTCTTT.

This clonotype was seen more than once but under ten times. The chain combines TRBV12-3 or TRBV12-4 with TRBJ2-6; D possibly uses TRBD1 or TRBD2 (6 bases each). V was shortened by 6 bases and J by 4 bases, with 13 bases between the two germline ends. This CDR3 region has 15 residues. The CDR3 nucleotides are TGTGCCAGCAGCCGATGGGGGGCGGGGGCCAACGTCCTGACTTTC. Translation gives CASSRWGAGANVLTF.

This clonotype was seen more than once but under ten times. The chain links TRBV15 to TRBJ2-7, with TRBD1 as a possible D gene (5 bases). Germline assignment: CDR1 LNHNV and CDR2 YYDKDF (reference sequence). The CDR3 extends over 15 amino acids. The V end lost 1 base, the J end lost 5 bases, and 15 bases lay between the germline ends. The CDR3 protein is CATSRVNRITDEQYF. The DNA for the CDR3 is TGTGCCACCAGCAGAGTGAACAGGATAACCGACGAGCAGTACTTC.

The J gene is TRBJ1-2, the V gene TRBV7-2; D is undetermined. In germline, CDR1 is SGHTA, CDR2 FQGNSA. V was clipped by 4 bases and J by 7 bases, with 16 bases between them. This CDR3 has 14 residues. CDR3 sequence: CASSSSGARGGYTF. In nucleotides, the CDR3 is TGTGCCAGCAGCTCCTCGGGAGCGCGGGGTGGCTACACCTTC.

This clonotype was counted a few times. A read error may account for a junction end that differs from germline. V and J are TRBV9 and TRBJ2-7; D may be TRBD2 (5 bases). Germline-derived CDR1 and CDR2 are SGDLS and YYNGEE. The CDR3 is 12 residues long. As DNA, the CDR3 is TGTGCCAGCAGCGGAGCGAGAGGGTCGGTGGACTTC. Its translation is CASSGARGSVDF.

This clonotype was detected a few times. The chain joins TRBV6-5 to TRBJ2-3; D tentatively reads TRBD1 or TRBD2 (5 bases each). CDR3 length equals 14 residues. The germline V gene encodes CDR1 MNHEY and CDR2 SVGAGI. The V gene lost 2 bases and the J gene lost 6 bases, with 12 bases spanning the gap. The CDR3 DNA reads TGTGCCAGCAGTTACAGGGACCTAGGGGATACGCAGTATTTT. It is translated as CASSYRDLGDTQYF.